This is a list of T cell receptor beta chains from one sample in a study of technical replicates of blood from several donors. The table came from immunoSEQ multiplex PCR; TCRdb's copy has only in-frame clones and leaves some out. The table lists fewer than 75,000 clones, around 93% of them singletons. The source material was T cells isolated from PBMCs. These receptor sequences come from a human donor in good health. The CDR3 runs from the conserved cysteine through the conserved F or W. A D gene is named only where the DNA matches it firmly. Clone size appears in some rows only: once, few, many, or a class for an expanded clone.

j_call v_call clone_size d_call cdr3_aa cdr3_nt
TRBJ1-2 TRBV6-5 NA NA CASSYGQTLDYGYTF TGTGCCAGCAGTTACGGGCAGACCCTGGACTATGGCTACACCTTC
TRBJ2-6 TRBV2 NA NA CASTVEGSGANVLTF TGTGCCAGCACCGTGGAGGGCTCTGGGGCCAACGTCCTGACTTTC
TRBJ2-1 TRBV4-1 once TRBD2 CASSLLSGGPHNEQFF TGCGCCAGCAGCCTTCTTAGCGGGGGGCCCCACAATGAGCAGTTCTTC
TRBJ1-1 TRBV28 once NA CASSYVRTEAFF TGTGCCAGCAGTTACGTCCGGACTGAAGCTTTCTTT
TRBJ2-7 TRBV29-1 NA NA CSASAGSYEQYF TGCAGCGCCTCGGCGGGGAGCTACGAGCAGTACTTC
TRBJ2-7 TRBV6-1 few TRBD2 CASSEGSGDRYEQYF TGTGCCAGCAGTGAAGGCAGCGGGGACCGCTACGAGCAGTACTTC
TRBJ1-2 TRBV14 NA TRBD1 CASSQGGDSYFGYTF TGTGCCAGCAGCCAAGGGGGGGACAGCTATTTTGGCTACACCTTC
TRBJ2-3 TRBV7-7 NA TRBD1 CASSLRQGTDTQYF TGTGCTAGCAGCCTACGACAGGGGACAGATACGCAGTATTTT
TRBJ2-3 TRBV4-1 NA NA CASRAREGGTTDTQYF TGCGCCAGCAGGGCGAGAGAGGGGGGGACTACAGATACGCAGTATTTT
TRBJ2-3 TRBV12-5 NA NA CASGRRDLSTDTQYF TGTGCTAGTGGACGCCGGGACTTAAGCACAGATACGCAGTATTTT
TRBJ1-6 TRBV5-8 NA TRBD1 CASSLVINRGYNSPLHF TGTGCCAGCAGCTTGGTTATCAACAGGGGGTATAATTCACCCCTCCACTTT
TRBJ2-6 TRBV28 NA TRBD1 CASSLWFVDRESGANVLTF TGTGCCAGCAGTCTATGGTTCGTGGACAGGGAGTCTGGGGCCAACGTCCTGACTTTC
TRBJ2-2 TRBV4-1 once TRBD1 CASSHYGQGATGELFF TGCGCCAGCAGCCATTATGGACAGGGGGCCACCGGGGAGCTGTTTTTT
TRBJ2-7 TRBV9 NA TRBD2 CASSPRGGSYEQYF TGTGCCAGCAGCCCACGGGGGGGATCCTACGAGCAGTACTTC
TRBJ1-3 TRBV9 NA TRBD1 CASSRGTVSGNTIYF TGTGCCAGCAGCCGAGGGACAGTCTCTGGAAACACCATATATTTT
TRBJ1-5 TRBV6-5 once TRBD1 CASRDRRSNQPQHF TGTGCCAGCCGGGACAGGAGAAGCAATCAGCCCCAGCATTTT
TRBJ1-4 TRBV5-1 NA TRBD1 CASSETGAANEKLFF TGCGCCAGCAGTGAGACAGGGGCTGCTAATGAAAAACTGTTTTTT
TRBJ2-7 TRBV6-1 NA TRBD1 CASSEAGTGGYEQYF TGTGCCAGCAGTGAAGCGGGGACAGGGGGCTACGAGCAGTACTTC
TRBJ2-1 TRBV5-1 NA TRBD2 CASSTGTSGTNYNEQFF TGCGCCAGCAGCACAGGGACTAGCGGGACTAACTACAATGAGCAGTTCTTC
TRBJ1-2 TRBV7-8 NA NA CASSLRPDSQYGYTF TGTGCCAGCAGCTTAAGACCGGACAGCCAATATGGCTACACCTTC
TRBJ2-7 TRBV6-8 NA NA CASTTPIRTAVPSEQYF TGTGCCAGCACCACCCCTATACGGACAGCAGTGCCGAGCGAGCAGTACTTC
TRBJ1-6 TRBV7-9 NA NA CASSLGGGASPLHF TGTGCCAGCAGCTTAGGTGGCGGGGCTTCACCCCTCCACTTT
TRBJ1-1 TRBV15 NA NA CATTSTSGIGTEAFF TGTGCCACTACCAGCACTTCAGGGATAGGTACTGAAGCTTTCTTT
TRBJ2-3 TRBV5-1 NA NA CASSFGESTDTQYF TGCGCCAGCAGCTTTGGAGAGTCCACAGATACGCAGTATTTT
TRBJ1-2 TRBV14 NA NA CARYRRNYGYTF TGTGCCAGATACAGGCGGAACTATGGCTACACCTTC
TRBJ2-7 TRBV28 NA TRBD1 CASRTDRAFASYEQYF TGTGCCAGCAGAACAGACAGGGCCTTTGCGAGCTACGAGCAGTACTTC
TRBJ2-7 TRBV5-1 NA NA CASSLVGVSWGPSSSYEQYF TGCGCCAGCAGCTTGGTTGGGGTATCGTGGGGCCCCTCCAGCTCCTACGAGCAGTACTTC
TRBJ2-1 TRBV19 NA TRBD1 CASTRQGNNEQFF TGTGCAAGTACCAGACAGGGAAACAATGAGCAGTTCTTC
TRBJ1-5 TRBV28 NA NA CASTSKGHEHF TGTGCCAGCACCTCCAAGGGACACGAGCATTTT
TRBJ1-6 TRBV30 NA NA CAWRPGQGYSPLHF TGTGCCTGGAGACCAGGGCAGGGTTATTCACCCCTCCACTTT
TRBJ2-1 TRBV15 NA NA CATSVGGHNEQFF TGTGCCACCAGCGTGGGGGGACACAATGAGCAGTTCTTC
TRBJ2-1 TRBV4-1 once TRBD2 CASSLGLADYNEQFF TGCGCCAGCAGCCTGGGACTAGCGGACTACAATGAGCAGTTCTTC
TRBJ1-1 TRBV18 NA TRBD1 CASSPDGGTGWTEAFF TGTGCCAGCTCACCAGACGGGGGGACAGGGTGGACTGAAGCTTTCTTT
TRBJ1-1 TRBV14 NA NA CASSQDPGAMNTEAFF TGTGCCAGCAGCCAAGATCCTGGGGCAATGAACACTGAAGCTTTCTTT